This T cell receptor beta chain stems from a study of blood T cell repertoires in COVID-19. For the study at large: The cDNA or gDNA used as material had been derived from T cells, B-cell-depleted T cells, or PBMCs.

V lost 7 bases and J lost 1; bases outside the gene matches: 2. The CDR3 extends over 14 amino acids. Germline V gives CDR1 SNHLY, CDR2 FYNNEI. Libraries were prepared by immunoSEQ multiplex PCR; TCRdb keeps only in-frame clonotypes and omits some of them. The sample lists 200,000 or so clones, less than 90% occurring once. Sequenced sample: peripheral blood. The TCR originated in a man between 65 and 80 years old with active or convalescent COVID-19. This chain connects TRBV2 to TRBJ2-1; 9 bases are shared with TRBD2. The CDR3 DNA reads TGTGCCAGCATAGCGGGAGTGTCCTACAATGAGCAGTTCTTC. Translation gives CASIAGVSYNEQFF.